This T cell receptor beta chain was recorded in a study of cytomegalovirus exposure and HLA in healthy donors. General study points: Presence/absence analyses rested on an assumption that sequencing depth was roughly uniform across donors. High specificity and sensitivity for cytomegalovirus status were reported for the classifier. The productive fraction for most TCR beta V segments was about 90% or about 30% in an earlier analysis. TCR beta chains associated with HLA were, in a later analysis, more clonally expanded than equally common others.

In the PCR, 60 Vbeta and 13 Jbeta primers were used. Clones were sequenced by immunoSEQ multiplex PCR, and TCRdb holds only the in-frame ones, with some missing. The sample carries 160,000 or so clones, approximately 81% recorded once. Of note for this clone: Its antigen is not known. The junction differs from germline at one of its ends, possibly a read error.

Germline V gene data show CDR1 as SSHAT and CDR2 as FNYEAQ (reference sequence). CDR3 length equals 13 residues. This TCR derives from a man aged 25 to 40 in good health and CMV-seronegative. What was sequenced was PBMCs. The chain is built from TRBV7-7 and TRBJ2-5; the D gene is possibly TRBD1 (6 bases). The CDR3 region has the DNA TGTGCTAGCACCACAGGGTACGAAGAGACCCAGTACTTC. Protein sequence: CASTTGYEETQYF.